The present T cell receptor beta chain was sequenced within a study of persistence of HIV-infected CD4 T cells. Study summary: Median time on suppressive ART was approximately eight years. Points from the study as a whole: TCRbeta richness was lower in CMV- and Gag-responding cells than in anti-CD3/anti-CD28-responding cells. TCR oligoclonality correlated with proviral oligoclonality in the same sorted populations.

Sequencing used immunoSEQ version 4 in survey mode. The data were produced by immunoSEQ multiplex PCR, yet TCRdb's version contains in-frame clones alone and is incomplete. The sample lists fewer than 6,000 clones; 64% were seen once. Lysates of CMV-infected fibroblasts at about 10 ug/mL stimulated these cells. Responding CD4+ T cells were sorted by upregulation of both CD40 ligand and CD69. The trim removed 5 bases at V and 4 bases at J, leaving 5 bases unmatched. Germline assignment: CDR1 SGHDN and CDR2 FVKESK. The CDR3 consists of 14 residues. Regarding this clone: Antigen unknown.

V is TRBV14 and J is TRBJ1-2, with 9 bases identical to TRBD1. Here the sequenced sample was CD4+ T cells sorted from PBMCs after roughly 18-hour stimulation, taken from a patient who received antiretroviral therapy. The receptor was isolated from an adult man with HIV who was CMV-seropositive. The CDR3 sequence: CASSENRGLYGYTF. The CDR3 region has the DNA TGTGCCAGCAGCGAGAACAGGGGGCTCTATGGCTACACCTTC.